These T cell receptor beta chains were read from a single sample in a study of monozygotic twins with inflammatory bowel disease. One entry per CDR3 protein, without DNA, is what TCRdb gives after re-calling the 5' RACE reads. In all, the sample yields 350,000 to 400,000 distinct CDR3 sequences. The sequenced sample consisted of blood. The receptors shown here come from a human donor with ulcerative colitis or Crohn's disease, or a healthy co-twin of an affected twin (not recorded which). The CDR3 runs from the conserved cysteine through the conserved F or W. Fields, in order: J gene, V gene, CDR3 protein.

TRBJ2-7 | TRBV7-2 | CASSFSGTGNYEQYF
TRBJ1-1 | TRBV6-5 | CASSWAENTEAFF
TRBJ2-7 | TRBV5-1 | CASSLAATSGGLYEQYF
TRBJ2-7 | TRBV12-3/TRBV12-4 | CASSFGNEYEQYF
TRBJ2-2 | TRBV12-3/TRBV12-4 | CASRFIAGATGELFF
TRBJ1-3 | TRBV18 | CASSPPDTGLFGNTIYF
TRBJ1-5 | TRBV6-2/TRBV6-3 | CASSYPGIVRIGNQPQHF
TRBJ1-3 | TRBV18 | CASSADQGNTIYF
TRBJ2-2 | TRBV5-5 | CASSTPGTGGAGELFF
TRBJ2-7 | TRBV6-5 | CASSYSTGESSYEQYF
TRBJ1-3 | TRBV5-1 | CASSSQDGNTIYF
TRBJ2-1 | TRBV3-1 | CASSPTSGGAGEQFF
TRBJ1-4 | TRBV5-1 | CTSSPRDIGNEKLFF
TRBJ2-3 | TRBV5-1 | CASSPQAPLKADTQYF
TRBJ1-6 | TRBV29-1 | CSVEVGNNSPLHF
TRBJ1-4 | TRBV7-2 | CASSLAGHINEKLFF
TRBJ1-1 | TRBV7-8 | CASSLYGSTEAFF
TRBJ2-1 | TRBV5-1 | CASSRLTSGGAVDEQFF
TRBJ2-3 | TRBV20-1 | CSARPGGLGGTDTQYF
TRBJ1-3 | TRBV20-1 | CSVPSRTGRAGNTIYF
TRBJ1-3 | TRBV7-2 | CASSQPTVVNTIYF
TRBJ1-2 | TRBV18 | CASSPPNRVDGYTF
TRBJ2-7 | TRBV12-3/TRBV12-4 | CASLIGGTYEQYF
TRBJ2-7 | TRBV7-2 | CASSLIVRSYEQYF
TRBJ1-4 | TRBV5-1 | CASSLAGQGVFTNEKLFF
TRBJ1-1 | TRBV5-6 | CATSREVNTEAFF
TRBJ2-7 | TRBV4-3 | CASSQDQGYEQYF
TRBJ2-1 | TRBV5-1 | CASSLVEGAGFDEQFF
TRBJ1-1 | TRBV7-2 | CASSPPPRGGIEFKAFF
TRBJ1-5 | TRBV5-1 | CASSLGGDNQPQHF
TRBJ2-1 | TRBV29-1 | CSGVASYNEQFF
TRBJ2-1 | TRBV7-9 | CASSSPRGSYNEQFF
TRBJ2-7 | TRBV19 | CASSTADGATYEQYF
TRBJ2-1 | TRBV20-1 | CSARGAYSYNEQFF
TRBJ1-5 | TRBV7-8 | CASSLQGAYSNQPQHF
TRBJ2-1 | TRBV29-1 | CSVLGTQRTLNTYNEQFF
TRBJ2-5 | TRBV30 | CAWSAGYGISETQYF
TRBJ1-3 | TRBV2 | CASSGEGYSGNTIYF
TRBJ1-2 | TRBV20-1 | CSARSRDGNYGYTF
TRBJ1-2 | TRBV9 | CASTENSINYGYTF
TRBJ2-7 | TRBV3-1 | CASSWNSGSSYEQYF
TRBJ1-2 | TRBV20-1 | CSALLAGGGGYTF
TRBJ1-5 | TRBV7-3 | CASSLNGGRNQPQHF
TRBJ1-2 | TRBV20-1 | CKRAFGANGGYTF
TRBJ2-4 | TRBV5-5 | CASSEPGLFLQYF
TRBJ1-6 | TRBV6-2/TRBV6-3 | CASSYSPLSIGQNYNSPLHF
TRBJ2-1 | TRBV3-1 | CASSQELAGYNEQFF
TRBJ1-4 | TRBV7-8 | CASSIDPDIPTNEKLFF
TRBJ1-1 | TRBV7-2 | CASSPPGNTEAFF
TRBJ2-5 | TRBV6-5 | CASKRGAEETQYF
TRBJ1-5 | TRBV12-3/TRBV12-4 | CASSLNGARNQPQHF
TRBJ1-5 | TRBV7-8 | CASSPPTGAWARDSNQPQHF
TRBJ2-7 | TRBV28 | CASSLLNRGLEQYF
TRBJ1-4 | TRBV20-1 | CSARARSKYEKLFF
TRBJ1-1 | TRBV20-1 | CSAITQGAWNTEAFF
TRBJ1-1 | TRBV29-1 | CSVVGTPTSNTEAFF
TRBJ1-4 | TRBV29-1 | CSALQGATNEKLFF
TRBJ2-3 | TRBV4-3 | CASSQEVVPSTDTQYF
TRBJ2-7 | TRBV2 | CASSEWQRTYEQYF
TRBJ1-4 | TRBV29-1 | CSATDGEKLFF